This T cell receptor beta chain was identified during a study of T cell changes during pregnancy in multiple sclerosis. CDR1 is SGDLS and CDR2 is YYNGEE in the germline V gene. Deletions cut 6 bases from V and 3 bases from J, with 14 bases between. The length of the CDR3 is 14 residues. Here immunoSEQ multiplex PCR was the method, and the copy in TCRdb shows in-frame clones only, minus some. The table has fewer than 100,000 clones, approximately 89% seen once. This TCR was sampled from a female donor with multiple sclerosis, enrolled in a pregnancy study. Sequencing used peripheral blood, obtained before pregnancy. The rearrangement joins TRBV9 to TRBJ2-3; D is possibly TRBD2 (6 bases). The CDR3 DNA follows: TGTGCCAGCAAGACCGACGCGGGGACAGATACGCAGTATTTT. Translation: CASKTDAGTDTQYF. The full variable domain, rest sourced from reference TRBV9 and TRBJ2-3, is DSGVTQTPKHLITATGQRVTLRCSPRSGDLSVYWYQQSLDQGLQFLIQYYNGEERAKGNILERFSAQQFPDLHSELNLSSLELGDSALYFCASKTDAGTDTQYFGPGTRLTVL.